This T cell receptor beta chain derives from a study of beta chain features in type 1 diabetes. Study conclusions and caveats: Comparison showed that naive, central memory and Treg TCRB repertoires appeared more similar among patients than among healthy donors. Short templates might get an advantage during PCR, and this would be equal in patients and controls. HLA effects on TCRB rearrangement stayed unresolved here.

The germline V gene has CDR1 SGHTA and CDR2 FQGNSA. This CDR3 spans 15 amino acids. V gave up 1 base and J gave up 1 base, with 8 bases separating them. Details on this clone: Its target is not known. Other DNA sequences in this specimen translate into the identical CDR3.

Every isolated RNA sample was fully reverse transcribed, so sequencing captured expressed TCRB transcripts. Only in-frame clones appear in the TCRdb table, and some are missing; sequencing was by immunoSEQ multiplex PCR. The data show more than 130,000 clones, 6.9% seen once. The clonotype comes from a woman aged 25 to 45 in good health. The sequencing sample was made of central memory CD4+ T cells from blood. This rearrangement joins TRBV7-2 to TRBJ1-5; TRBD1 might be the D (6 bases). The CDR3 spells CASSLGRGSNQPQHF. The CDR3 DNA reads TGTGCCAGCAGCTTAGGCAGGGGAAGCAATCAGCCCCAGCATTTT.